What follows are 26 T cell receptor beta chains derived from one specimen sequenced in a study of blood T cell repertoires in COVID-19. This table comes from immunoSEQ multiplex PCR, and its TCRdb copy is limited to in-frame clones, with some not included. The table lists about 120,000 clones, 80% to 90% of them singletons. Sample: peripheral blood. These receptors originate from a man between 65 and 85 years old with active or convalescent COVID-19.

The genes are TRBV6-5 and TRBJ2-5; 8 bases match TRBD2. The V gene end was trimmed by 6 bases and the J gene end by 5 bases; junction bases not matched to a gene: 11. This CDR3 comprises 15 residues. The V gene's germline CDR1 is MNHEY and CDR2 SVGAGI. The CDR3 region is CASRRIAGLGETQYF. DNA for the CDR3: TGTGCCAGCAGAAGGATAGCGGGATTAGGGGAGACCCAGTACTTC.

The chain's CDR3 is CASSLVPRDTEAFF. The CDR3 region has the DNA TGTGCCAGCAGCTTAGTACCCAGGGACACTGAAGCTTTCTTT. The rearrangement uses TRBV7-2 and TRBJ1-1; maybe TRBD1 (5 bases). This CDR3 contains 14 residues. V dropped 1 base and J dropped 3 bases, with 9 bases sitting between them. Germline CDR1 is SGHTA and CDR2 is FQGNSA.

The J gene is TRBJ2-6, the V gene TRBV4-2; D is possibly TRBD1 (6 bases). Trimming cost V 2 bases and J 1 base, with 12 bases left between them. The germline V gene encodes CDR1 LGHNA and CDR2 YNFKEQ. The CDR3 is made up of 17 amino acids. The CDR3 sequence is CASSQFPQGSGANVLTF. The CDR3 region has the DNA TGTGCCAGCAGCCAATTTCCTCAGGGGTCTGGGGCCAACGTCCTGACTTTC.

The chain joins TRBV28 to TRBJ1-2; TRBD1 aligns across 8 bases. Per germline, CDR1 MDHEN and CDR2 SYDVKM. Unmatched junction bases numbered 6, after V lost 2 bases and J lost 7 bases. This CDR3 is 14 amino acids long. This CDR3 is CASSLDRGTTGYTF. For the CDR3, the DNA is TGTGCCAGCAGTTTAGACAGGGGAACAACTGGCTACACCTTC.

The chain recombines TRBV18 with TRBJ2-5, with 12 bases lining up with TRBD1. Germline V gives CDR1 KGHSH, CDR2 LQKENI. The junction had 13 bases not matched to a gene; V was cut back by 4 bases and J by 4 bases. The CDR3 length is 18 residues. CDR3 residues: CASSQNSGQGAVRETQYF. Written as DNA, the CDR3 is TGTGCCAGCTCACAAAACTCGGGACAGGGGGCGGTCAGAGAGACCCAGTACTTC.

This chain joins TRBV19 and TRBJ1-5; the D is unclear. V was trimmed by 5 bases and J by 6 bases, leaving 11 bases between them. Per germline, CDR1 LNHDA and CDR2 SQIVND (reference sequence). This CDR3 comprises 13 residues. CDR3 amino acids: CASSPGLGQPQHF. The CDR3 DNA reads TGTGCCAGTAGTCCGGGTCTCGGTCAGCCCCAGCATTTT.

This chain joins TRBV6-2 or TRBV6-3 and TRBJ1-1, with 9 bases identical to TRBD1. The V and J ends lost 5 bases and 8 bases, in that order; junction bases with no gene match: 12. The CDR3 contains 15 residues. Germline CDR1 is MNHEY and CDR2 is SVGEGT. CDR3 DNA: TGTGCCAGCAGTGTTGGAACGGACAGGGGCGAGGAAGCTTTCTTT. Protein sequence: CASSVGTDRGEEAFF.

The V gene is TRBV5-6, the J gene TRBJ1-1, with D possibly matching TRBD1 (5 bases). The germline gives CDR1 SGHDT, CDR2 YYEEEE. Trimming stripped 2 bases from V and 1 base from J, with 6 bases between. CDR3 length equals 13 residues. The CDR3, as DNA: TGTGCCAGCAGCTTTCAGGGGAACACTGAAGCTTTCTTT. Amino acids: CASSFQGNTEAFF.

This clone came up many times. The chain has TRBV6-2 or TRBV6-3 and TRBJ2-1; 9 nucleotides align to TRBD2. The CDR3 has 14 residues. V lost 0 bases, J lost 7 bases, and 1 base stayed unmatched. CDR1 and CDR2 from the germline V gene are MNHEY and SVGEGT. This CDR3 is CASSYSREGNEQFF. CDR3 sequence (DNA): TGTGCCAGCAGTTACTCGCGGGAGGGGAATGAGCAGTTCTTC.

V is TRBV18 and J is TRBJ2-2; D remains ambiguous. The V end was cut by 3 bases, the J end by 1 base, with 15 bases between. Per germline, CDR1 KGHSH and CDR2 LQKENI. There are 17 residues in the CDR3. The CDR3 loop reads CASSPINPLMNTGELFF. The DNA of the CDR3 is TGTGCCAGCTCACCGATAAACCCCCTAATGAACACCGGGGAGCTGTTTTTT.

The CDR3 DNA reads TGCAGCGTTGTGCGGGAAAACTACGAGCAGTACTTC. Residues: CSVVRENYEQYF. V gene TRBV29-1 combines with J gene TRBJ2-7; D may be TRBD2 (6 bases). Germline V lookup: CDR1 SQVTM, CDR2 ANQGSEA. The CDR3 runs 12 residues. Trimming shortened V by 4 bases and J by 3 bases, and 10 bases separated the two germline ends.

This clone was detected only a few times. The chain joins TRBV2 to TRBJ2-7; D may be TRBD1 (6 bases). V lost 1 base, J lost 0 bases, and 7 bases lay in between. Germline V gives CDR1 SNHLY, CDR2 FYNNEI. The CDR3 totals 14 residues. CDR3 bases: TGTGCCAGCAGTGAAGAGGGGGTCTCCTACGAGCAGTACTTC. It yields the protein CASSEEGVSYEQYF. Full variable domain (outside the CDR3, taken from reference TRBV2 and TRBJ2-7): EPEVTQTPSHQVTQMGQEVILRCVPISNHLYFYWYRQILGQKVEFLVSFYNNEISEKSEIFDDQFSVERPDGSNFTLKIRSTKLEDSAMYFCASSEEGVSYEQYFGPGTRLTVT.

The J gene is TRBJ1-5, the V gene TRBV5-1; a possible D gene is TRBD1 (5 bases). The CDR3 contains 16 residues. Trimming removed 2 bases at V and 2 bases at J, with 14 bases between. Germline V lookup: CDR1 SGHRS, CDR2 YFSETQ. CDR3: CASSLTWGDRNQPQHF. Here the CDR3 DNA reads TGCGCCAGCAGCTTAACCTGGGGGGACCGCAATCAGCCCCAGCATTTT.

The rearrangement uses TRBV5-1 and TRBJ2-7; TRBD2 is a possible D gene (6 bases). Looked up from germline, CDR1 is SGHRS and CDR2 is YFSETQ. CDR3 length equals 15 residues. V was trimmed by 3 bases and J by 6 bases, leaving 19 bases between them. The CDR3 nucleotides read TGCGCCAGCAGCTGGGGCCCTAGCGAGGACGCCGAGCAGTACTTC. This codes for CASSWGPSEDAEQYF.

This chain uses TRBV24-1 with TRBJ1-1, with D unresolved. The CDR3 has 11 amino acids. The germline V gene has CDR1 KGHDR and CDR2 SFDVKD. Trimming removed 5 bases at V and 6 bases at J, with 6 bases between. This CDR3 is CATSGSAEAFF. CDR3 nucleotide sequence: TGTGCCACCAGTGGATCAGCTGAAGCTTTCTTT.

The chain is built from TRBV28 and TRBJ2-7; D might be TRBD1 (6 bases). The V end lost 6 bases, the J end lost 6 bases, and 24 bases lay between the germline ends. The CDR3 is 16 residues long. Germline lookup yields CDR1 MDHEN and CDR2 SYDVKM. In DNA form, the CDR3 reads TGTGCCAGCAGCGTAGTTCAGGGGATACGACCTACCGAGCAGTACTTC. This gives the protein CASSVVQGIRPTEQYF.

The CDR3 region is CASSAWTGNDQPQHF. CDR3 DNA sequence: TGTGCCAGTAGTGCGTGGACAGGGAACGATCAGCCCCAGCATTTT. The chain employs TRBV19 and TRBJ1-5; TRBD1 matches at 8 bases. This CDR3 is built from 15 residues. The V and J ends lost 5 bases and 5 bases, in that order; junction bases with no gene match: 8. Germline CDR1 and CDR2: LNHDA and SQIVND (reference sequence).

The chain has TRBV11-3 and TRBJ2-7, with 8 bases matching TRBD1. Trimming took 5 bases from V and 2 from J; bases not matched to a gene: 8. Looked up from germline, CDR1 is SGHNT and CDR2 is YENEEA. The CDR3 has 15 amino acids. The CDR3 nucleotides read TGTGCCAGCAGCCTCGGACAGGGAACCCCCTACGAGCAGTACTTC. It codes for CASSLGQGTPYEQYF. Full variable domain (rest looked up from reference TRBV11-3 and TRBJ2-7): EAGVVQSPRYKIIEKKQPVAFWCNPISGHNTLYWYLQNLGQGPELLIRYENEEAVDDSQLPKDRFSAERLKGVDSTLKIQPAELGDSAVYLCASSLGQGTPYEQYFGPGTRLTVT.

The chain recombines TRBV11-2 with TRBJ2-5, with 8 positions matching TRBD2. V was pared by 4 bases and J by 5 bases, with 9 bases of the junction left unmatched. CDR3 length: 15 amino acids. Germline V gives CDR1 SGHAT, CDR2 FQNNGV. This CDR3 reads CASSWFGRASETQYF. The CDR3 coding sequence is TGTGCCAGCAGCTGGTTCGGGAGGGCCTCGGAGACCCAGTACTTC. Filled out from reference TRBV11-2 and TRBJ2-5, the complete variable domain reads EAGVAQSPRYKIIEKRQSVAFWCNPISGHATLYWYQQILGQGPKLLIQFQNNGVVDDSQLPKDRFSAERLKGVDSTLKIQPAKLEDSAVYLCASSWFGRASETQYFGPGTRLLVL.

The chain uses TRBV18 and TRBJ2-5, with 8 bases identical to TRBD2. Trimming at V came to 2 bases and at J to 2 bases, leaving 13 bases not matched to a gene. Germline V CDR1 and CDR2: KGHSH, LQKENI. The CDR3 has 18 amino acids. CDR3 sequence (DNA): TGTGCCAGCTCACCAAATCAACGAGTGCAGCGGGAGCAAGAGACCCAGTACTTC. The encoded protein is CASSPNQRVQREQETQYF.

This chain joins TRBV28 and TRBJ1-5, with 7 bases that match TRBD1. CDR1 and CDR2 (germline): MDHEN, SYDVKM. The CDR3 runs 16 residues. With V trimmed by 3 bases and J by 2 bases, 7 bases remained unmatched. Here the CDR3 reads CASSFGRGRGNQPQHF. The CDR3 DNA reads TGTGCCAGCAGTTTTGGAAGGGGGCGAGGCAATCAGCCCCAGCATTTT.

With respect to this clone: The germline gene is not matched at one end of the junction; a read error may be the cause. CDR3 amino acids: CASRLAGAGNEQFF. The CDR3, as DNA: TGTGCCAGCAGATTAGCGGGAGCGGGTAATGAGCAGTTCTTC. The J gene is TRBJ2-1, the V gene TRBV7-2, with 9 positions matching TRBD2. Germline V lookup: CDR1 SGHTA, CDR2 FQGNSA. CDR3 length: 14 residues.

V and J are TRBV28 and TRBJ2-7; 8 bases are a match to TRBD2. The germline V gene has CDR1 MDHEN and CDR2 SYDVKM. The trim removed 6 bases at V and 1 base at J, leaving 5 bases unmatched. The CDR3 consists of 14 residues. CDR3: CASRGAGESYEQYF. As DNA, the CDR3 is TGTGCCAGCAGGGGAGCGGGGGAGTCCTACGAGCAGTACTTC.

The sample holds a few counts of this clone. In nucleotides, the CDR3 is TGCGCCAGCAGCCCTAGCACTAATGAAAAACTGTTTTTT. As protein: CASSPSTNEKLFF. This sequence joins TRBV5-1 and TRBJ1-4; no firm D call. V was clipped by 4 bases and J by 2 bases, with 6 bases between them. The CDR3 runs 13 residues. The V gene's germline CDR1 is SGHRS and CDR2 YFSETQ. Full variable domain (missing parts from reference TRBV5-1 and TRBJ1-4): KAGVTQTPRYLIKTRGQQVTLSCSPISGHRSVSWYQQTPGQGLQFLFEYFSETQRNKGNFPGRFSGRQFSNSRSEMNVSTLELGDSALYLCASSPSTNEKLFFGSGTQLSVL.

V is TRBV19 and J is TRBJ1-5, with D perhaps matching TRBD1 (5 bases). There are 15 residues in the CDR3. Trimming stripped 7 bases from V and 4 bases from J, with 17 bases between. The V gene's germline CDR1 is LNHDA and CDR2 SQIVND (reference sequence). The CDR3 DNA is TGTGCCAGTATAAGTAGTAGACAGTTTAATCAGCCCCAGCATTTT. Its translation: CASISSRQFNQPQHF.

This chain joins TRBV15 and TRBJ2-5; maybe TRBD2 (6 bases). Germline V gene lookup returns CDR1 LNHNV and CDR2 YYDKDF (reference sequence). Trimming removed 0 bases at V and 5 bases at J, with 16 bases between. The CDR3 has 16 amino acids. The CDR3 here is CATSRDTGEVGETQYF. The CDR3 DNA sequence: TGTGCCACCAGCAGAGATACGGGGGAGGTTGGGGAGACCCAGTACTTC.